This TCR beta chain was profiled in a study of blood T cell repertoires in COVID-19. Assay: immunoSEQ multiplex PCR; the TCRdb copy retains only in-frame clones and omits some. The sample has roughly 100,000 clones, roughly nine tenths seen once. The CDR3 spans 15 residues. CDR1 SEHNR and CDR2 FQNEAQ come from the germline V gene (reference sequence). The V and J ends lost 5 bases and 7 bases, in that order; junction bases with no gene match: 7. This sequence originates from a human donor in a cohort sampled during active COVID-19. Sequencing was carried out using peripheral blood. The chain links TRBV7-9 to TRBJ1-6, with TRBD1 matching 8 bases. The CDR3 DNA follows: TGTGCCAGCAGCCCCGGGACAGGAAAAAATTCACCCCTCCACTTT. Encoded protein: CASSPGTGKNSPLHF.